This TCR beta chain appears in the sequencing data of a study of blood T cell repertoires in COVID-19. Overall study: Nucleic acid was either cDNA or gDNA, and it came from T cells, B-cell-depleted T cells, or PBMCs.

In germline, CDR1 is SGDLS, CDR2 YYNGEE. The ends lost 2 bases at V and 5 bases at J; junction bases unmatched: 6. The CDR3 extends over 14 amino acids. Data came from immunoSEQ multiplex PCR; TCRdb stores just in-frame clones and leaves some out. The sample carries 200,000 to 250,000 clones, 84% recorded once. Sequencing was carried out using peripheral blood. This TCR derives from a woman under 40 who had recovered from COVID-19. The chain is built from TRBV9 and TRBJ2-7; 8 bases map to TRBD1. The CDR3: CASSVQGASHEQYF. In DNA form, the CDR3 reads TGTGCCAGCAGCGTCCAGGGGGCGAGCCACGAGCAGTACTTC. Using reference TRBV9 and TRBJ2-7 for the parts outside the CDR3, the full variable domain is DSGVTQTPKHLITATGQRVTLRCSPRSGDLSVYWYQQSLDQGLQFLIQYYNGEERAKGNILERFSAQQFPDLHSELNLSSLELGDSALYFCASSVQGASHEQYFGPGTRLTVT.